This TCR beta chain was documented in a study of response to subunit inactivated influenza vaccine. General observations from the study: The authors suggested that few new T cells are recruited per seasonal influenza vaccination.

The CDR3 spans 16 residues. The germline V and J ends were trimmed by 0 bases and 3 bases, with 12 bases remaining between them. Germline V gives CDR1 LNHNV, CDR2 YYDKDF (reference sequence). From the RT-PCR reads, TCRdb called clonotypes with MiXCR, one entry per CDR3 protein. The sample carries about 240,000 distinct CDR3 sequences, more than 9% recorded once. As to this clonotype: Antigen: not known.

The input for sequencing was non-naive T cells sorted from PBMCs, taken about 14 days before vaccination. The chain has TRBV15 and TRBJ2-1; a possible D gene is TRBD2 (6 bases). The sequence was collected from a man in his fifties who received an inactivated influenza vaccine. CDR3: CATSRDGAGIYNEQFF. The CDR3 DNA is TGTGCCACCAGCAGAGATGGGGCGGGGATCTACAATGAGCAGTTCTTC.